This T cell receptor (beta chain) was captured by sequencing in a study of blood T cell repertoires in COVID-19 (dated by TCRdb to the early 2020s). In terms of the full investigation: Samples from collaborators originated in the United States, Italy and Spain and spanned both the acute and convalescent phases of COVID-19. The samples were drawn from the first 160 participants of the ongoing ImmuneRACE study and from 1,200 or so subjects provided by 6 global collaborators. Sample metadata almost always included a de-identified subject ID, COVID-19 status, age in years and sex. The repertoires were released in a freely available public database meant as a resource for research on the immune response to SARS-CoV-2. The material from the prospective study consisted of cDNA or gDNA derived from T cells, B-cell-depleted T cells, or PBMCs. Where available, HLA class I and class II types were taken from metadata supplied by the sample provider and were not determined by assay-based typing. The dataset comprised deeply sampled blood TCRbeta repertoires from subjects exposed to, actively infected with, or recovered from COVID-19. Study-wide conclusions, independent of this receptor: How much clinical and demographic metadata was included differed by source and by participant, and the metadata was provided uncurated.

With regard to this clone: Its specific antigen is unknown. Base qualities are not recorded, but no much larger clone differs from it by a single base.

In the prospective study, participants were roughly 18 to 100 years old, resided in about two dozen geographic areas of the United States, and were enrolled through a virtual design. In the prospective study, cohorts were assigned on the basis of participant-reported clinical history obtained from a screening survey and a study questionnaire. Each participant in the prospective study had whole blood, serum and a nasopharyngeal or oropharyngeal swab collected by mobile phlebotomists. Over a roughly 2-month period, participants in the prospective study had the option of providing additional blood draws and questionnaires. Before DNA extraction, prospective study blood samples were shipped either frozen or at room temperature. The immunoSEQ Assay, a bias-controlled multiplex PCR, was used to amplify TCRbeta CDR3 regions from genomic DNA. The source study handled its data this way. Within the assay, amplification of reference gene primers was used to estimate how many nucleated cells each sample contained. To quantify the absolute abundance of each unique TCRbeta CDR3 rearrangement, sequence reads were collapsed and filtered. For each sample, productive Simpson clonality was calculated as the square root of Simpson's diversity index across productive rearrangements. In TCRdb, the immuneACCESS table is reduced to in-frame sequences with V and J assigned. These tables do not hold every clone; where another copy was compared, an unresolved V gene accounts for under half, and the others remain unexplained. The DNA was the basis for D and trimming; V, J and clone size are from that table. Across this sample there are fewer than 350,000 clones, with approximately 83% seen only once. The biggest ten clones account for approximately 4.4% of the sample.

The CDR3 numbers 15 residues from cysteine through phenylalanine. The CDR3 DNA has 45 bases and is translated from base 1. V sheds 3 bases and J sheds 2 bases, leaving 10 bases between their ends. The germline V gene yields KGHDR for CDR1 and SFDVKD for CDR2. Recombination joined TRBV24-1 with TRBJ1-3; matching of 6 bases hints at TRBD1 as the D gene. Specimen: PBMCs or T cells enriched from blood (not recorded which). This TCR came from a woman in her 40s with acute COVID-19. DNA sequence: TGTGCCACCAGTGATCGCAGGGGAGCTGGAAACACCATATATTTT. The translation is CATSDRRGAGNTIYF.